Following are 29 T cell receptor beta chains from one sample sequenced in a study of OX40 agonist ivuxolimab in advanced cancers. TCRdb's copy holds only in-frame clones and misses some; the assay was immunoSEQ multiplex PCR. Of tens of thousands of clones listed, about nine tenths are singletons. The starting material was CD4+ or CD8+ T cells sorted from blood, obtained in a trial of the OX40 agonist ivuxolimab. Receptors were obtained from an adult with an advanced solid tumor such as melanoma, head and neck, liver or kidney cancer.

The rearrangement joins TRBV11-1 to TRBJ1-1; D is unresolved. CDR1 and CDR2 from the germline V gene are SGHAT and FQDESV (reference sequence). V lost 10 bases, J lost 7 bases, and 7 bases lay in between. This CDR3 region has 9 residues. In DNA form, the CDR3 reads TGTGCCAACACCGGTGAAGCTTTCTTT. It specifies CANTGEAFF.

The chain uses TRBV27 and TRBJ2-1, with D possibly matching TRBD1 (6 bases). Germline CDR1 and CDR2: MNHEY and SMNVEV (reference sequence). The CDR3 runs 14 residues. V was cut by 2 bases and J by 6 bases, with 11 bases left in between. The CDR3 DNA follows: TGTGCCAGCAGTTTAGTCCGAGGGGGCAATGAGCAGTTCTTC. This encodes CASSLVRGGNEQFF.

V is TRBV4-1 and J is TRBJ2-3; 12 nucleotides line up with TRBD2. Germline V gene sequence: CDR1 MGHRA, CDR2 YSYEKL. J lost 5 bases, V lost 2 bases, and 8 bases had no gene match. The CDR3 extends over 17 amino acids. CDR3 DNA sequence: TGCGCCAGCAGCCAACTCGCTCTAGCGGGGGGGATAGATACGCAGTATTTT. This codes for CASSQLALAGGIDTQYF.

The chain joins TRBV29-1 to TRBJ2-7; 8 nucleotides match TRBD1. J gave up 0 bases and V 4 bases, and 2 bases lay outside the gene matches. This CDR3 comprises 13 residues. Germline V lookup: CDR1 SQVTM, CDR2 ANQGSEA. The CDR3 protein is CSVVTGGSYEQYV. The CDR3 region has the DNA TGCAGCGTTGTTACAGGGGGCTCCTACGAGCAGTACGTC.

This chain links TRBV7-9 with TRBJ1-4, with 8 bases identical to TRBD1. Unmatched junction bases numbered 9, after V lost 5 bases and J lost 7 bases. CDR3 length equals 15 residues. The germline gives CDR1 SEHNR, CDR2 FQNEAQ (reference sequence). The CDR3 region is CASSQSGGRGEKLFF. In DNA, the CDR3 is TGTGCCAGCAGCCAATCAGGGGGCAGGGGTGAAAAACTGTTTTTT.

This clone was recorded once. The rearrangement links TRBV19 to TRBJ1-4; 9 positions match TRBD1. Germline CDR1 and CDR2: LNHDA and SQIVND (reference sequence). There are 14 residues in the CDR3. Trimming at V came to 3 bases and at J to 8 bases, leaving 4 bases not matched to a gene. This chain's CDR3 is CASSMTGGREKLFF. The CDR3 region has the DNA TGTGCCAGTAGTATGACAGGGGGGCGAGAAAAACTGTTTTTT.

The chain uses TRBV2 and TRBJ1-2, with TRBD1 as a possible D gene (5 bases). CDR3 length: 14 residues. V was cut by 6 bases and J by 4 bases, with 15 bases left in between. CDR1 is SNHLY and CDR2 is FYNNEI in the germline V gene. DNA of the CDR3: TGTGCCAGCAGCGAGGATCGGGACCTCTATGGCTACACCTTC. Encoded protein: CASSEDRDLYGYTF.

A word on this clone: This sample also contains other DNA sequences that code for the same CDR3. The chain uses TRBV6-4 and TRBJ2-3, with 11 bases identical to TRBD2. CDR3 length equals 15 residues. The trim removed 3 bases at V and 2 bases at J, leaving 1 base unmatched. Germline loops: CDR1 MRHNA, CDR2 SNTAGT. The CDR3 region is CASSDSGGATDTQYF. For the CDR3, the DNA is TGTGCCAGCAGTGATAGCGGGGGGGCCACAGATACGCAGTATTTT.

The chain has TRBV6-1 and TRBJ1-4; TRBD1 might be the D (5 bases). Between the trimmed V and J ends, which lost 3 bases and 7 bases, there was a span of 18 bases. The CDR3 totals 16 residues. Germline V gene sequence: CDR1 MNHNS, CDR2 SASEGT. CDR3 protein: CASSEPDSKAGEKLFF. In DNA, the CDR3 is TGTGCCAGCAGTGAGCCCGACAGCAAGGCTGGTGAAAAACTGTTTTTT.

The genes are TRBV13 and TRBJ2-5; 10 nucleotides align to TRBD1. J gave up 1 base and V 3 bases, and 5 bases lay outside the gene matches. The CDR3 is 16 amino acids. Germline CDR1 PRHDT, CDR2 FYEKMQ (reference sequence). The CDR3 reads CASSFRGTGAQETQYF. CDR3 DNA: TGTGCCAGCAGCTTCCGGGGGACAGGGGCCCAAGAGACCCAGTACTTC.

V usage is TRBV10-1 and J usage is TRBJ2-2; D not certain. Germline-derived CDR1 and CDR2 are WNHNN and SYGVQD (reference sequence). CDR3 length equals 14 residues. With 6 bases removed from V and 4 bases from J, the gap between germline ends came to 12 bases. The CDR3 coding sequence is TGCGCCAGCAGCGAGCACCGACCCACCGGGGAGCTGTTTTTT. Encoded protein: CASSEHRPTGELFF.

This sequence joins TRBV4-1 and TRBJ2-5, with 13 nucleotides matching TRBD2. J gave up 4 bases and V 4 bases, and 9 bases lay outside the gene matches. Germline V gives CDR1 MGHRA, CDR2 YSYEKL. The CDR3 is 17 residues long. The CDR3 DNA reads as TGCGCCAGCAGCCCGAGGACTAGCGGGGGCCCGGGAGAGACCCAGTACTTC. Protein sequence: CASSPRTSGGPGETQYF.

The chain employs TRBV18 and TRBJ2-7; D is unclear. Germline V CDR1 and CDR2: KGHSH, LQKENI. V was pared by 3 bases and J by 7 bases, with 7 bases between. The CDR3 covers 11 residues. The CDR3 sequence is CASSPSSEQYV. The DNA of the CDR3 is TGTGCCAGCTCACCCTCTAGTGAGCAGTACGTC.

The CDR3 sequence is CASSYAPSTEAFF. CDR3 DNA: TGTGCCAGCAGTTACGCCCCGAGCACTGAAGCTTTCTTT. The chain uses TRBV6-5 and TRBJ1-1; D is unclear. V was cut by 2 bases and J by 4 bases, with 8 bases left in between. This CDR3 is 13 amino acids long. The germline CDR1 and CDR2 sequences are MNHEY and SVGAGI.

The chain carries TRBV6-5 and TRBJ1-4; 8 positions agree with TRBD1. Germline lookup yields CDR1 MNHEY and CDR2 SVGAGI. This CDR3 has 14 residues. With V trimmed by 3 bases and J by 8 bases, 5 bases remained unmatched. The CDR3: CASSYGQGGEKLFF. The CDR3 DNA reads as TGTGCCAGCAGTTATGGACAGGGAGGCGAAAAACTGTTTTTT.

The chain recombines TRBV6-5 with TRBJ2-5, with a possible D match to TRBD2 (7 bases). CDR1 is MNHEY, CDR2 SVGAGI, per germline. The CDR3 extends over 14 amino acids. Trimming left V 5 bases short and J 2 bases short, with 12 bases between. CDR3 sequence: CASSIGGAQETQYF. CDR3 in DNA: TGTGCCAGCAGTATTGGGGGGGCACAAGAGACCCAGTACTTC.

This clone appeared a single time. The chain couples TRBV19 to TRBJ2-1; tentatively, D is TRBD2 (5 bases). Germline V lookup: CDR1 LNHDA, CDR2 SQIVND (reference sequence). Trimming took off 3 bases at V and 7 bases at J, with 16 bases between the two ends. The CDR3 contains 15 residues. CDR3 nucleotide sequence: TGTGCCAGTAGTATGTCGCCGGGGAATGAGAATGAGCAGTTCTTC. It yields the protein CASSMSPGNENEQFF.

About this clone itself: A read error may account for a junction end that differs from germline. The CDR3: CAGSLAWTSGGQETQYF. CDR3 sequence (DNA): TGTGCCGGCAGCTTAGCCTGGACTAGCGGGGGACAAGAGACCCAGTACTTC. V and J are TRBV7-6 and TRBJ2-5; TRBD2 agrees at 13 bases. Germline V gives CDR1 SGHVS, CDR2 FNYEAQ. The CDR3 totals 17 residues.

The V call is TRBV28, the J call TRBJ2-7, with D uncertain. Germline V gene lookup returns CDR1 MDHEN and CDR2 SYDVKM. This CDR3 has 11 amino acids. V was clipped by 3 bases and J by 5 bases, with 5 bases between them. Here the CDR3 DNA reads TGTGCCAGCAGTTTTCTGAACGAGCAGTACTTC. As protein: CASSFLNEQYF.

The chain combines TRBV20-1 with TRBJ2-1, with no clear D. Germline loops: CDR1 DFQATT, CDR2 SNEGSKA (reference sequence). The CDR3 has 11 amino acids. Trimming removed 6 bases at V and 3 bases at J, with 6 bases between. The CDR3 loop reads CSARYYNEQFF. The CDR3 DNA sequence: TGCAGTGCCCGGTACTACAATGAGCAGTTCTTC.

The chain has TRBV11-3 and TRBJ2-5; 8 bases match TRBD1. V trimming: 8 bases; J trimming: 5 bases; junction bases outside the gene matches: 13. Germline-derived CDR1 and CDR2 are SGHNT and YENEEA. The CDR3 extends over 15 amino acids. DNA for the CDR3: TGTGCCAGCCGGGTTCGTGGCAGGGGGCTCGAGACCCAGTACTTC. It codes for CASRVRGRGLETQYF.

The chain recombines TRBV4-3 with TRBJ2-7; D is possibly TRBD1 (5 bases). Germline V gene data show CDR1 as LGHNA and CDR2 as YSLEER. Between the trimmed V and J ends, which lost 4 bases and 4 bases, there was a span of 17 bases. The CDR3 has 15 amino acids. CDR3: CASSPFSGLTYEQYF. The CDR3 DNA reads TGCGCCAGCAGCCCTTTCTCAGGGCTGACATACGAGCAGTACTTC.

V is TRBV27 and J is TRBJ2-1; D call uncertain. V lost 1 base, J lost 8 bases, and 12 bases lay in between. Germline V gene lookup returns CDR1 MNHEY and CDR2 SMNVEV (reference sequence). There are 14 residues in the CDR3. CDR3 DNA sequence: TGTGCCAGCAGTTTATATCTTCCGGGCCATGAGCAGTTCTTC. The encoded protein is CASSLYLPGHEQFF.

CDR3 region: CASSPIPTGGYTF. In DNA form, the CDR3 reads TGTGCCAGCAGCCCAATCCCGACAGGAGGCTACACCTTC. The rearrangement uses TRBV5-5 and TRBJ1-2; D is perhaps TRBD1 (6 bases). CDR3 length equals 13 residues. Between the trimmed V and J ends, which lost 4 bases and 8 bases, there was a span of 15 bases. From germline, CDR1 is SGHKS and CDR2 YYEKEE (reference sequence).

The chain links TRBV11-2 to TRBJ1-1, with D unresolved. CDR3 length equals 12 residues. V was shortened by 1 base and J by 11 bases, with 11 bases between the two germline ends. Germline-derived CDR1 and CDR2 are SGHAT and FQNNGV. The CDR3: CASSLVARGAFF. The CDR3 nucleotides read TGTGCCAGCAGCTTAGTGGCTCGAGGGGCTTTCTTT.

The CDR3 DNA reads as TGTGCCAGCAGCCCCACTCCTCCGTATACAGGGGGGTATGTTTCTTGGAATCAGCCCCAGCATTTT. It codes for CASSPTPPYTGGYVSWNQPQHF. The V gene is TRBV4-2, the J gene TRBJ1-5, with 8 bases aligning to TRBD1. V lost 4 bases to trimming and J lost 4 bases; unmatched junction nucleotides: 27. CDR1 and CDR2 from the germline V gene are LGHNA and YNFKEQ. The CDR3 runs 22 residues.

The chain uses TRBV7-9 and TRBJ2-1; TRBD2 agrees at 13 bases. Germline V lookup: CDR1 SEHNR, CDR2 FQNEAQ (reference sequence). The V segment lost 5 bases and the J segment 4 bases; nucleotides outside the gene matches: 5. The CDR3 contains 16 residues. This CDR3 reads CASSIGLAGEYNEQFF. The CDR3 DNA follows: TGTGCCAGCAGCATCGGACTAGCGGGAGAGTACAATGAGCAGTTCTTC.

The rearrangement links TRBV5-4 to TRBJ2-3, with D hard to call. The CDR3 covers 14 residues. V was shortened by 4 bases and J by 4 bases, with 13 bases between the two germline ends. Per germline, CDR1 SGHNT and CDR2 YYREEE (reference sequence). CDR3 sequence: CASSPGAGPDTQYF. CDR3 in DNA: TGTGCCAGCAGCCCAGGTGCAGGACCAGATACGCAGTATTTT.

CDR3 in DNA: TGTGCCAGCAGCTTATCGGGACTCTACGAGCAGTACTTC. As protein: CASSLSGLYEQYF. The rearrangement links TRBV7-3 to TRBJ2-5; D is possibly TRBD2 (6 bases). Gene TRBJ2-7 matches the end of the DNA better, so the J call may be wrong. The germline CDR1 and CDR2 sequences are SGHTA and FQGTGA. The CDR3 sequence is 13 residues long.